The 13 T cell receptor beta chains reported below all come from one sample, sequenced in a study of T cell repertoires in cytomegalovirus infection. Using its own MiXCR run on the reads, TCRdb lists one record per CDR3 protein. Here the sample spans about a million distinct CDR3 sequences, around 30% being singletons. The antigens these receptors bind are not known. Material: cultured CD8+ T cells from PBMCs, obtained from culture after CMV antigen stimulation. The origin of the receptors is a human donor in good health (CMV status not recorded). Some clones in this sample may be carry-over from other donors' samples.

The genes are TRBV3-1 and TRBJ1-2; D may be TRBD1 (5 bases). The V and J ends lost 2 bases and 4 bases respectively, with 20 bases between them. The CDR3 has 17 amino acids. CDR1 and CDR2 (germline): LGHDT, YNNKEL (reference sequence). The CDR3 coding sequence is TGTGCCAGCAGCCAAACCTTATGGGACGGACGTCTCTATGGCTACACCTTC. It specifies CASSQTLWDGRLYGYTF.

Only a few counts were recorded for this clonotype. This chain links TRBV6-2 or TRBV6-3 with TRBJ2-1, with D hard to call. V lost 0 bases and J lost 8, with 11 bases in between. CDR1 and CDR2 (germline): MNHEY, SVGEGT. The CDR3 is 14 amino acids. Here the CDR3 DNA reads TGTGCCAGCAGTTACTCGATAACGTGGGATGAGCAGTTCTTC. Its protein product is CASSYSITWDEQFF.

The gene calls are TRBV6-2 or TRBV6-3 and TRBJ1-1; D not certain. Germline assignment: CDR1 MNHEY and CDR2 SVGEGT. The CDR3 has 13 amino acids. V lost 1 base to trimming and J lost 8 bases, with 11 bases between them. CDR3 DNA: TGTGCCAGCAGTTACTTTTTTTCGGGCGAAGCTTTCTTT. Translated, it gives CASSYFFSGEAFF.

The V and J genes are TRBV6-2 or TRBV6-3 and TRBJ2-3; D not certain. Trimming took 2 bases from V and 2 from J, leaving 8 bases between them. Germline CDR1 is MNHEY and CDR2 is SVGEGT. The CDR3 has 14 amino acids. Here the CDR3 reads CASSYLGNTDTQYF. The CDR3 coding sequence is TGTGCCAGCAGTTACCTGGGGAACACAGATACGCAGTATTTT.

In this sample, this clonotype turned up many times. This rearrangement joins TRBV5-1 to TRBJ2-1, with 15 bases identical to TRBD2. This CDR3 spans 19 amino acids. In germline, CDR1 is SGHRS, CDR2 YFSETQ. The V segment lost 0 bases and the J segment 8 bases; nucleotides outside the gene matches: 12. The CDR3, as DNA: TGCGCCAGCAGCTTGGCCCCACCGGGACTAGCGGGGGGTAACGATGAGCAGTTCTTC. This sequence encodes CASSLAPPGLAGGNDEQFF.

This clonotype was recorded at least ten times. The chain links TRBV7-9 to TRBJ1-6; D is ambiguous. V was shortened by 1 base and J by 6 bases, with 7 bases between the two germline ends. The germline V gene encodes CDR1 SEHNR and CDR2 FQNEAQ (reference sequence). This CDR3 region has 14 residues. The CDR3 nucleotides read TGTGCCAGCAGCTTAGTTCGGGGTAATTCACCCCTCCACTTT. It is translated as CASSLVRGNSPLHF.

Ten or more counts support this clonotype. V usage is TRBV7-9 and J usage is TRBJ1-1; D call uncertain. The CDR3 length is 10 residues. Trimming pared 2 bases from V and 14 bases from J, leaving 9 bases between. Germline V gene sequence: CDR1 SEHNR, CDR2 FQNEAQ (reference sequence). CDR3 nucleotide sequence: TGTGCCAGCAGCTTAAGGGCAGGCTTCTTT. As protein: CASSLRAGFF.

This clonotype was seen a handful of times. The chain links TRBV28 to TRBJ2-3, with D tentatively TRBD2 (5 bases). This CDR3 contains 14 residues. V lost 7 bases to trimming and J lost 0 bases, with 11 bases between them. Germline CDR1 is MDHEN and CDR2 is SYDVKM. For the CDR3, the DNA is TGTGCCAGCACCCGCGGGCCTAGCACAGATACGCAGTATTTT. Translating it yields CASTRGPSTDTQYF.

The sample holds a few counts of this clonotype. This chain links TRBV6-9 with TRBJ2-7; TRBD1 aligns across 7 bases. This CDR3 region has 15 residues. CDR1 and CDR2 from the germline V gene are MNHGY and SVAAGI. Germline trimming cut 5 bases from V and 2 bases from J; bases unmatched to any gene: 9. For the CDR3, the DNA is TGTGCCAGCAGTCATCTTTCGGGACAGACCTACGAGCAGTACGTC. It translates to CASSHLSGQTYEQYV.

This clonotype occurred a few times. V and J are TRBV27 and TRBJ2-2, with D possibly being TRBD1 (5 bases). Germline CDR1 and CDR2: MNHEY and SMNVEV (reference sequence). V lost 5 bases, J lost 4 bases, and 11 bases lay in between. The CDR3 loop spans 14 amino acids. CDR3 amino acids: CASSQGPFTGELFF. The CDR3 DNA is TGTGCCAGCAGTCAGGGCCCTTTCACCGGGGAGCTGTTTTTT.

This sequence joins TRBV28 and TRBJ2-7; 8 positions match TRBD1. Trimming at V came to 1 base and at J to 0 bases, leaving 14 bases not matched to a gene. CDR3 size: 19 residues. Germline values: CDR1 MDHEN, CDR2 SYDVKM. CDR3 nucleotides: TGTGCCAGCAGTTTATACTCGTCTTTGGACAGGGATAGCTCCTACGAGCAGTACGTC. Translating gives CASSLYSSLDRDSSYEQYV.

About this clonotype itself: A junction boundary mismatches the germline segment, possibly from a read error. The chain is built from TRBV12-3 or TRBV12-4 and TRBJ1-2; TRBD1 might be the D (5 bases). The CDR3 runs 13 residues. The CDR3 spells CASTLSGHYGYIF. In nucleotides, the CDR3 is TGTGCCAGCACCCTATCAGGGCACTATGGCTACATCTTC.

The gene calls are TRBV7-6 and TRBJ1-1; D gene unclear. CDR3 length equals 17 residues. The germline V gene encodes CDR1 SGHVS and CDR2 FNYEAQ. Trimming took off 2 bases at V and 5 bases at J, with 21 bases between the two ends. The CDR3 loop reads CASSLIGPPTRWTEAFF. The CDR3 DNA follows: TGTGCCAGCAGCTTAATCGGCCCCCCTACAAGGTGGACTGAAGCTTTCTTT.